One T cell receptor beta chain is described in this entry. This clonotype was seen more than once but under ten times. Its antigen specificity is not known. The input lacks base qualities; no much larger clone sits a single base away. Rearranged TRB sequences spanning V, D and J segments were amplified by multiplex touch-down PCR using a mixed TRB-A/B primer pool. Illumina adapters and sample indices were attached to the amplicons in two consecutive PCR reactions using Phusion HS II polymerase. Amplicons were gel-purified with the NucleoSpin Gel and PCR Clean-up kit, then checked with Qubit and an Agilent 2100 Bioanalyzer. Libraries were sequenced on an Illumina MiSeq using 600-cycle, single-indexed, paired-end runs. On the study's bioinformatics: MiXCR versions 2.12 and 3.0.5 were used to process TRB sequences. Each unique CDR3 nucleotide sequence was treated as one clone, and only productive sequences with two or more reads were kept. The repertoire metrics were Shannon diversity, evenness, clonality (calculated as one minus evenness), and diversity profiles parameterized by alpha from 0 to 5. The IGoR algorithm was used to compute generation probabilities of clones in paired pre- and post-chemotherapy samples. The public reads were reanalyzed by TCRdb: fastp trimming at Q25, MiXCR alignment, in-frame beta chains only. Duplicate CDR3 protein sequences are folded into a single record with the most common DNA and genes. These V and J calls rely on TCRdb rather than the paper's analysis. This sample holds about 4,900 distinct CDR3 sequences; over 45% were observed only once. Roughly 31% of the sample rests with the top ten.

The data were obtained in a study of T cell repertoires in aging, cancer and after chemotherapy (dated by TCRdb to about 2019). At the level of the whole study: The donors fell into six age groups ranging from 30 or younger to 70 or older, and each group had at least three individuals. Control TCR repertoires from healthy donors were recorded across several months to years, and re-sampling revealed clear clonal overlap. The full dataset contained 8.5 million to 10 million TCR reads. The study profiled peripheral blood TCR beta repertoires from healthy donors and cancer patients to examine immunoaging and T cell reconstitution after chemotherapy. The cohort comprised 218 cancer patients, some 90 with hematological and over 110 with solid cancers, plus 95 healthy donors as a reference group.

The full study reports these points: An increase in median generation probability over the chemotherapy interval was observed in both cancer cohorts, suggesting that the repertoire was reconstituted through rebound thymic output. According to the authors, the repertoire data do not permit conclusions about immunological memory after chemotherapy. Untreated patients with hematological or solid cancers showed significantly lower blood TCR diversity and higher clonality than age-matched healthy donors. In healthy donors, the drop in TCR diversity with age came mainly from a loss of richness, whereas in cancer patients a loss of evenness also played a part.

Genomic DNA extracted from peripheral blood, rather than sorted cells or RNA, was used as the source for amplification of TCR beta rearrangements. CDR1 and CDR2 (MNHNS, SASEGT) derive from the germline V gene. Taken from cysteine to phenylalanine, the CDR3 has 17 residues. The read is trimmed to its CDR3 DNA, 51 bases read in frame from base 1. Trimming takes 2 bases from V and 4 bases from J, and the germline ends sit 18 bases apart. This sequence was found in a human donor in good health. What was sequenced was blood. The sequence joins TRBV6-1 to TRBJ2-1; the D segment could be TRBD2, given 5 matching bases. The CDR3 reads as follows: CASSESGGVLLYNEQFF. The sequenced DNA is TGTGCCAGCAGTGAAAGCGGCGGAGTACTACTATACAATGAGCAGTTCTTC.